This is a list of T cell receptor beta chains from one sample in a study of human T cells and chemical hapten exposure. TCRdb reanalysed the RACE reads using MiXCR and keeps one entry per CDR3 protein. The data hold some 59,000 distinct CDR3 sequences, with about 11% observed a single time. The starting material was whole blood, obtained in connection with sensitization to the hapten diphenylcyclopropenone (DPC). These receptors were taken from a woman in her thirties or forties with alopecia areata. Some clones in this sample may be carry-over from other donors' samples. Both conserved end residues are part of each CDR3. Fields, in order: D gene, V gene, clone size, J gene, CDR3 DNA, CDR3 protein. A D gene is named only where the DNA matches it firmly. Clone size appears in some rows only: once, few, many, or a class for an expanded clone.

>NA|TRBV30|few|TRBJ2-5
TGTGCCTGGAGAGAGACAGACCATCGAGGGACCCAGTACTTC
CAWRETDHRGTQYF
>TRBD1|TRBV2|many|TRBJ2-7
TGTGCCAGCAGTCGACAGGGTAGGAACTCCGAGCAGTACTTC
CASSRQGRNSEQYF
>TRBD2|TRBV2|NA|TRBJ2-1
TGTGCCACCGAAGCGGGAGGCACCTCCTACAATGAGCAGTTCTTC
CATEAGGTSYNEQFF
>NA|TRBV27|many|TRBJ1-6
TGTGCCAGCAGTTGGGAGTCGAATTCACCCCTCCACTTT
CASSWESNSPLHF
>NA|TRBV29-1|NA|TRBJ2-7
TGCAGCGCTTGCCGGGACCGAGATTCCTACGAGCAGTACTTC
CSACRDRDSYEQYF
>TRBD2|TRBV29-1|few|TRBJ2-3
TGCAGCGTCGGCGGGCGGGAGTGGAGCGATACGCAGTATTTT
CSVGGREWSDTQYF
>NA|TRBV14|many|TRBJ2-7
TGTGCCAGCAGCTTTCTTACATTTTGGGAGCAGTACTTC
CASSFLTFWEQYF
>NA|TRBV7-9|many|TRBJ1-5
TGTGCCAGCAGCTTTTCCCAGGACCTCAATCAGCCCCAGCATTTT
CASSFSQDLNQPQHF
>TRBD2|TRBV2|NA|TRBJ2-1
TGTGCCAGCAGTCGAACGACTAGCGGGGGTGGGGAGCAGTTCTTC
CASSRTTSGGGEQFF
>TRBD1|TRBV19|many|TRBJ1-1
TGTGCCAGTAGTACGACAGGGGGCGCCGAAGCTTTCTTT
CASSTTGGAEAFF
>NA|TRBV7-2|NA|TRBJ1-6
TGTGCCAGCAGCCCAGAGGGGGTTTCACCCCTCCACTTT
CASSPEGVSPLHF
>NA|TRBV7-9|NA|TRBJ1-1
TGTGCCAGCTTGTGGGGCACTGAAGCTTTCTTT
CASLWGTEAFF
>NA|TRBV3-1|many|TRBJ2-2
TGTGCCAGCAGCCTAAGAGGGCGCACCGGGGAGCTGTTTTTT
CASSLRGRTGELFF
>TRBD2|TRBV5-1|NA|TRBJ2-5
TGCGCCAGCATCCCTAGCGGGGCACAAGAGACCCAGTACTTC
CASIPSGAQETQYF
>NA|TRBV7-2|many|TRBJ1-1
TGTGCCAGCAGCTTAGATCGGCTGAACACTGAAGCTTTCTTT
CASSLDRLNTEAFF
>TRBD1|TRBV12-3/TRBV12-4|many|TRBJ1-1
TGTGCCAGCACTCGGACAGGGTCCATGAACACTGAAGCTTTCTTT
CASTRTGSMNTEAFF
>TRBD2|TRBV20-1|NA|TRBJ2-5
TGCAGTGCTAGAATCCTAGCGGGTGAGACCCAGTACTTC
CSARILAGETQYF
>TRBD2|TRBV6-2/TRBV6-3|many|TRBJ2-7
TGTGCCAGCAGTACAAGACTAGCGGGGGGCAACTACGAGCAGTACTTC
CASSTRLAGGNYEQYF